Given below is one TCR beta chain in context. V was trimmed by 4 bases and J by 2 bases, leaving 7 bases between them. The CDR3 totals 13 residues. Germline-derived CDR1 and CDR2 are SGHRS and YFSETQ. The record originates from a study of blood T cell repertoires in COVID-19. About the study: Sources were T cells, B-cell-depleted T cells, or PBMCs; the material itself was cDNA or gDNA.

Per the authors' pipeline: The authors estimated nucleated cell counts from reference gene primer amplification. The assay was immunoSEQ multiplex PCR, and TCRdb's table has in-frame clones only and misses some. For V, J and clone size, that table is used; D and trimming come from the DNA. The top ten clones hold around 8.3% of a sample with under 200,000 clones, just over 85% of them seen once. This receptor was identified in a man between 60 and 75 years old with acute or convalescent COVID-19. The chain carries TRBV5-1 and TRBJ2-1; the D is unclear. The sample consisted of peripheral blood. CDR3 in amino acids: CASSPVAYNEQFF. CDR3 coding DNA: TGCGCCAGCAGCCCGGTAGCCTACAATGAGCAGTTCTTC.